A single T cell receptor (beta chain) is shown here with its context. The data derive from a study of T cells after yellow fever vaccination. V was cut by 9 bases and J by 1 base, with 21 bases left in between. From germline, CDR1 is MNHEY and CDR2 SMNVEV (reference sequence). The CDR3 runs to 16 residues. MiXCR, run by TCRdb on the 5' RACE reads, gives a single entry per CDR3 protein. The table records fewer than 400,000 distinct CDR3 sequences, 9.5% to 12% of them present only once. The rearrangement uses TRBV27 and TRBJ1-1; weak D call: TRBD1 (5 bases). The sequencing here drew on CD4+ T cells sorted from PBMCs, taken 45 days after the yellow fever booster vaccination. The TCR was taken from a man between 18 and 35 years old who received the YFV17D yellow fever vaccine. This CDR3 is CASRESTASPNTEAFF. The CDR3 nucleotides read TGTGCCAGTCGAGAATCGACAGCGTCTCCGAACACTGAAGCTTTCTTT.